A single sample gave rise to the 27 T cell receptor beta chains below, sequenced in a study of blood T cell repertoires in COVID-19. Assay: immunoSEQ multiplex PCR; the TCRdb copy retains only in-frame clones and omits some. The sample shows around 170,000 clones, over 80% of them seen only once. The sequenced sample consisted of peripheral blood. The source is a man in his 70s who had recovered from COVID-19.

The gene calls are TRBV10-3 and TRBJ2-4, with 7 bases lining up with TRBD1. The germline V gene encodes CDR1 ENHRY and CDR2 SYGVKD. V shed 11 bases and J 4 bases; nucleotides not matched to a gene: 5. This CDR3 spans 12 amino acids. The CDR3 DNA sequence: TGTGCCGCCCCCAGGGGGAAAAACATTCAGTACTTC. Residues: CAAPRGKNIQYF.

The chain carries TRBV7-2 and TRBJ2-5, with 9 bases matching TRBD2. There are 17 residues in the CDR3. Germline V CDR1 and CDR2: SGHTA, FQGNSA. J was trimmed by 4 bases and V by 5 bases; bases with no gene match: 14. This CDR3 reads CASSPQAGGRVGETQYF. CDR3 nucleotides: TGTGCCAGCAGCCCCCAGGCTGGCGGGAGGGTTGGAGAGACCCAGTACTTC.

The V call is TRBV4-1, the J call TRBJ2-7; possible D gene TRBD1, 5 bases. Germline lookup yields CDR1 MGHRA and CDR2 YSYEKL. This CDR3 comprises 14 residues. The V end was cut by 0 bases, the J end by 3 bases, with 9 bases between. The CDR3 protein is CASSQDRQGYEQYF. For the CDR3, the DNA is TGCGCCAGCAGCCAAGATCGGCAGGGCTACGAGCAGTACTTC.

The chain uses TRBV5-4 and TRBJ2-6; 7 bases are shared with TRBD1. The CDR3 extends over 14 amino acids. Germline V CDR1 and CDR2: SGHNT, YYREEE (reference sequence). V was clipped by 1 base and J by 9 bases; unmatched bases: 4. CDR3 amino acids: CASSLFDRDNVLTF. The CDR3, as DNA: TGTGCCAGCAGCTTGTTCGACAGGGACAACGTCCTGACTTTC.

The rearrangement uses TRBV6-5 and TRBJ1-2; 10 bases map to TRBD1. Germline V gives CDR1 MNHEY, CDR2 SVGAGI. V shed 6 bases, J shed 1 base, and the junction held 5 bases outside the gene matches. The CDR3 length is 15 residues. As DNA, the CDR3 is TGTGCCAGCAGGATTGGGACAGGGGATAACTATGGCTACACCTTC. It yields the protein CASRIGTGDNYGYTF.

This clone came up once. The CDR3, as DNA: TGTGCCAGCACGCTCTCCGGACTAACAGCTACGAATGAGCAGTTCTTC. It specifies CASTLSGLTATNEQFF. This rearrangement joins TRBV7-9 to TRBJ2-1; the D gene is possibly TRBD2 (6 bases). Germline assignment: CDR1 SEHNR and CDR2 FQNEAQ (reference sequence). The V and J ends lost 7 bases and 7 bases respectively, with 23 bases between them. This CDR3 comprises 16 residues.

This clone was found a few times. The V gene is TRBV19, the J gene TRBJ2-2, with TRBD1 identical over 7 bases. Germline CDR1 is LNHDA and CDR2 is SQIVND (reference sequence). The CDR3 runs 17 residues. J was trimmed by 5 bases and V by 7 bases; bases with no gene match: 16. CDR3 DNA: TGTGCCAGTAATCCCCTCTGGGCAGGGGGAAGGACCGGGGAGCTGTTTTTT. Protein: CASNPLWAGGRTGELFF.

The chain uses TRBV27 and TRBJ2-7, with TRBD2 identical over 13 bases. The germline CDR1 and CDR2 sequences are MNHEY and SMNVEV (reference sequence). There are 15 residues in the CDR3. The J segment lost 5 bases and the V segment lost 6 bases, leaving 7 bases of the junction unmatched. In nucleotides, the CDR3 is TGTGCCAGCAGACCCGCCGGGACTAGCGGGAACGAGCAGTACTTC. Translated: CASRPAGTSGNEQYF.

The rearrangement links TRBV29-1 to TRBJ2-6, with 8 bases matching TRBD1. CDR3 length: 19 residues. V lost 5 bases and J lost 0; bases outside the gene matches: 15. Germline CDR1 and CDR2: SQVTM and ANQGSEA. DNA for the CDR3: TGCAGCGTTTTCCTCTGGGGGACAGGCGTTAACTCTGGGGCCAACGTCCTGACTTTC. It yields the protein CSVFLWGTGVNSGANVLTF.

This clone was detected only once. This chain uses TRBV3-1 (or the pseudogene TRBV3-2) with TRBJ1-1, with a tentative D call TRBD1 (6 bases). The CDR3 consists of 14 residues. Germline V CDR1 and CDR2: LGHDT, YNNKEL (reference sequence). V lost 2 bases and J lost 1, with 8 bases in between. The CDR3 spells CASSQLQGNTEAFF. The CDR3 nucleotides are TGTGCCAGCAGCCAACTACAGGGGAACACTGAAGCTTTCTTT.

The chain couples TRBV3-1 (or the pseudogene TRBV3-2) to TRBJ1-1; the match to TRBD1 covers 9 bases. Germline CDR1 LGHDT, CDR2 YNNKEL (reference sequence). The CDR3 consists of 18 residues. The J segment lost 1 base and the V segment lost 0 bases, leaving 9 bases of the junction unmatched. CDR3 nucleotide sequence: TGTGCCAGCAGCCAAGATACAGGGGGCACCTCTAAGAACACTGAAGCTTTCTTT. It is translated as CASSQDTGGTSKNTEAFF.

Details on this clone: The DNA is left out, because the CDR3 cannot be placed on it with certainty; the CDR3 is given as TCRdb lists it. The chain employs TRBV7-2 and TRBJ2-7; the D call in the table, TRBD2, was not verified against the DNA. Both ends counted, the CDR3 spans 14 residues. Per the germline V gene, CDR1 is SGHTA and CDR2 is FQGNSA. The CDR3 loop is CASSLVGSGAGVYF.

CDR3 sequence reads: CSVETSGGTYEQYF. The CDR3 DNA reads as TGCAGCGTTGAGACTAGCGGGGGGACCTACGAGCAGTACTTC. The chain employs TRBV29-1 and TRBJ2-7, with 13 bases matching TRBD2. CDR3 length: 14 residues. From germline, CDR1 is SQVTM and CDR2 ANQGSEA. V gave up 3 bases and J gave up 2 bases; unmatched junction bases: 1.

The chain couples TRBV6-2 or TRBV6-3 to TRBJ1-1; D is perhaps TRBD1 (5 bases). V lost 5 bases and J 6 bases, leaving 19 bases between the germline ends. The CDR3 runs to 15 residues. CDR1 and CDR2 (germline): MNHEY, SVGEGT. The CDR3 protein is CASSTRPPQGPEAFF. The DNA for the CDR3 is TGTGCCAGCAGTACTCGGCCCCCCCAGGGCCCTGAAGCTTTCTTT.

The chain is built from TRBV5-1 and TRBJ2-3; TRBD2 aligns across 14 bases. With V trimmed by 0 bases and J by 4 bases, 4 bases remained unmatched. CDR3 length equals 17 residues. CDR1 is SGHRS, CDR2 YFSETQ, per germline. CDR3 protein: CASSLAQTSGRADTQYF. CDR3 coding DNA: TGCGCCAGCAGCTTGGCTCAGACTAGCGGGAGGGCAGATACGCAGTATTTT.

The rearrangement links TRBV5-1 to TRBJ2-5, with 11 positions matching TRBD2. Unmatched junction bases numbered 5, after V lost 4 bases and J lost 0 bases. Per the germline V gene, CDR1 is SGHRS and CDR2 is YFSETQ. The CDR3 runs 16 residues. In nucleotides, the CDR3 is TGCGCCAGCAGCCCAACGACTAGCGGGGACCAAGAGACCCAGTACTTC. Translating it yields CASSPTTSGDQETQYF. Full variable domain (remainder filled in from reference TRBV5-1 and TRBJ2-5): KAGVTQTPRYLIKTRGQQVTLSCSPISGHRSVSWYQQTPGQGLQFLFEYFSETQRNKGNFPGRFSGRQFSNSRSEMNVSTLELGDSALYLCASSPTTSGDQETQYFGPGTRLLVL.

The chain couples TRBV12-3 or TRBV12-4 to TRBJ2-3; TRBD1 is a possible D gene (5 bases). Trimming took off 2 bases at V and 4 bases at J, with 7 bases between the two ends. The CDR3 covers 13 residues. The CDR3 nucleotides are TGTGCCAGCAGTTTACAGGGCCCAGATACGCAGTATTTT. Protein sequence: CASSLQGPDTQYF.

This clone was seen ten or more times. This chain links TRBV2 with TRBJ2-7; TRBD2 matches at 10 bases. The CDR3 has 15 amino acids. In germline, CDR1 is SNHLY, CDR2 FYNNEI. V gave up 5 bases and J gave up 0 bases; unmatched junction bases: 4. The CDR3 sequence: CASSLAGELSYEQYF. The CDR3 DNA sequence: TGTGCCAGCAGTCTAGCGGGAGAGCTCTCCTACGAGCAGTACTTC.

This chain links TRBV19 with TRBJ1-5; D is unresolved. Germline CDR1 and CDR2: LNHDA and SQIVND (reference sequence). V was pared by 1 base and J by 9 bases, with 7 bases between. The CDR3 covers 12 residues. The CDR3 spells CASSIGIGPQHF. CDR3 coding DNA: TGTGCCAGTAGTATAGGAATCGGGCCCCAGCATTTT. The complete variable domain, with remaining parts taken from reference TRBV19 and TRBJ1-5, reads DGGITQSPKYLFRKEGQNVTLSCEQNLNHDAMYWYRQDPGQGLRLIYYSQIVNDFQKGDIAEGYSVSREKKESFPLTVTSAQKNPTAFYLCASSIGIGPQHFGDGTRLSIL.

This chain uses TRBV5-5 with TRBJ2-2; no clear D gene. V shed 0 bases and J shed 2 bases, with 5 bases lying between them. The CDR3 contains 14 residues. Germline V gene sequence: CDR1 SGHKS, CDR2 YYEKEE (reference sequence). Here the CDR3 DNA reads TGTGCCAGCAGCTTGGGACAAAACACCGGGGAGCTGTTTTTT. Amino acid sequence: CASSLGQNTGELFF.

The chain carries TRBV18 and TRBJ1-2; 8 nucleotides align to TRBD1. The CDR3 has 15 amino acids. V dropped 0 bases and J dropped 4; count of bases not matched to a gene: 4. Germline assignment: CDR1 KGHSH and CDR2 LQKENI. Here the CDR3 reads CASSPPGQVFYGYTF. CDR3 nucleotide sequence: TGTGCCAGCTCACCACCGGGACAGGTTTTCTATGGCTACACCTTC.

The chain combines TRBV5-6 with TRBJ1-6; D is undetermined. Germline values: CDR1 SGHDT, CDR2 YYEEEE. V was clipped by 0 bases and J by 7 bases, with 5 bases between them. The CDR3 loop spans 13 amino acids. This chain's CDR3 is CASSLEPNSPLHF. The CDR3 DNA is TGTGCCAGCAGCTTGGAGCCGAATTCACCCCTCCACTTT.

The chain carries TRBV29-1 and TRBJ1-1; no firm D call. Trimming pared 4 bases from V and 11 bases from J, leaving 14 bases between. There are 11 residues in the CDR3. Germline lookup yields CDR1 SQVTM and CDR2 ANQGSEA. CDR3 protein: CSVVAALGAFF. The DNA of the CDR3 is TGCAGCGTTGTTGCGGCGCTGGGTGCTTTCTTT.

The chain uses TRBV12-3 or TRBV12-4 and TRBJ1-1; D not resolved. V lost 5 bases and J lost 2, with 6 bases in between. The CDR3 is made up of 12 amino acids. The CDR3 here is CASSPGNTEAFF. Written as DNA, the CDR3 is TGTGCCAGCAGTCCGGGTAACACTGAAGCTTTCTTT.

This chain links TRBV7-2 with TRBJ2-1; a weak D match, TRBD2 (6 bases). V was clipped by 1 base and J by 11 bases, with 12 bases between them. The germline V gene encodes CDR1 SGHTA and CDR2 FQGNSA. The CDR3 has 13 amino acids. This CDR3 is CASSLGATRQQFF. CDR3 nucleotides: TGTGCCAGCAGCTTAGGGGCGACTAGACAGCAGTTCTTC.

In its sample, this clone was seen once. The chain has TRBV28 and TRBJ2-4, with 7 bases lining up with TRBD1. Per germline, CDR1 MDHEN and CDR2 SYDVKM. V dropped 5 bases and J dropped 7; count of bases not matched to a gene: 5. The CDR3 runs to 13 residues. CDR3: CASSRQGRNIQYF. The DNA of the CDR3 is TGTGCCAGCAGTCGACAGGGTAGGAACATTCAGTACTTC.

The rearrangement joins TRBV28 to TRBJ1-6; D call uncertain. This CDR3 has 12 amino acids. V lost 4 bases and J lost 9, with 7 bases in between. Germline V gene lookup returns CDR1 MDHEN and CDR2 SYDVKM. The CDR3 nucleotides are TGTGCCAGCAGTTACGGTGGTTCACCCCTCCACTTT. It translates to CASSYGGSPLHF.